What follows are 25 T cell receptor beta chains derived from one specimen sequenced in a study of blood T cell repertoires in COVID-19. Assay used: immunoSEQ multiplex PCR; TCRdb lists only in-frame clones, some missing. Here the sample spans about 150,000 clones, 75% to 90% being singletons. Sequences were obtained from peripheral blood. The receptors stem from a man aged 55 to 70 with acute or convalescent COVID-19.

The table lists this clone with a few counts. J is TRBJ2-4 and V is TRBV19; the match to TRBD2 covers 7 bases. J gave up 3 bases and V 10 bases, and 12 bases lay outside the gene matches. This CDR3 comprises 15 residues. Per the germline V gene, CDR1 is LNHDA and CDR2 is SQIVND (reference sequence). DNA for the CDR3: TGTGCCACGTCCCTGCGGGAGATGGGCAAAAACATTCAGTACTTC. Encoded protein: CATSLREMGKNIQYF.

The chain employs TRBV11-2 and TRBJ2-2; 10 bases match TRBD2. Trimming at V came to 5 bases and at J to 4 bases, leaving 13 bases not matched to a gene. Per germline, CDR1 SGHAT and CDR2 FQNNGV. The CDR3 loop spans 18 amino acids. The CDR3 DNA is TGTGCCAGCAGCAGAGCGACCTCTAGCGGGAGAGCCACCGGGGAGCTGTTTTTT. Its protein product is CASSRATSSGRATGELFF.

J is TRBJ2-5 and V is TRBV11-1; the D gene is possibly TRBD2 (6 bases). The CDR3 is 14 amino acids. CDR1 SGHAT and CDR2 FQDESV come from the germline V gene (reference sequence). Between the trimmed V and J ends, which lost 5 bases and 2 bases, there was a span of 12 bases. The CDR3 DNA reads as TGTGCCAGCAGCAAGGAGCTAGCGCAAGAGACCCAGTACTTC. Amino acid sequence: CASSKELAQETQYF.

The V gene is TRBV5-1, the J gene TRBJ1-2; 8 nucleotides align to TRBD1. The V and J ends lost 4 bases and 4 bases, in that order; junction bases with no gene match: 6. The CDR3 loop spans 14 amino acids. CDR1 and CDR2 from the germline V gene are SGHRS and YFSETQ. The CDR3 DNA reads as TGCGCCAGCAGCACGGGACAGGCGTCCTATGGCTACACCTTC. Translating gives CASSTGQASYGYTF. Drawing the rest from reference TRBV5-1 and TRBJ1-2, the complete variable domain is KAGVTQTPRYLIKTRGQQVTLSCSPISGHRSVSWYQQTPGQGLQFLFEYFSETQRNKGNFPGRFSGRQFSNSRSEMNVSTLELGDSALYLCASSTGQASYGYTFGSGTRLTVV.

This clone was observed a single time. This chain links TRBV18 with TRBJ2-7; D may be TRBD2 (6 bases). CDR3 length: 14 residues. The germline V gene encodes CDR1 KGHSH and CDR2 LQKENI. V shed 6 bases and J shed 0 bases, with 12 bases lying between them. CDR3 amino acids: CASSGDGGSYEQYF. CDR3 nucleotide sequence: TGTGCCAGCTCCGGGGACGGGGGCTCCTACGAGCAGTACTTC. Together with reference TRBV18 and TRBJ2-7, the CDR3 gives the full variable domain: NAGVMQNPRHLVRRRGQEARLRCSPMKGHSHVYWYRQLPEEGLKFMVYLQKENIIDESGMPKERFSAEFPKEGPSILRIQQVVRGDSAAYFCASSGDGGSYEQYFGPGTRLTVT.

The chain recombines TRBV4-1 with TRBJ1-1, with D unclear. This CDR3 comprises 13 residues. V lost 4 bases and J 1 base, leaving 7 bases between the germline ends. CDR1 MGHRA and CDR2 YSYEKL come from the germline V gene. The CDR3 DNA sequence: TGCGCCAGCAGCCTAAACAGGAACACTGAAGCTTTCTTT. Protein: CASSLNRNTEAFF.

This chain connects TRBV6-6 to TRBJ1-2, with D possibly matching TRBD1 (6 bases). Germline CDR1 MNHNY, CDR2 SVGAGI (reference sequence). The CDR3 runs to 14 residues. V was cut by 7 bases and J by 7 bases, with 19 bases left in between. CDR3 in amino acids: CASKAGQRGVGYTF. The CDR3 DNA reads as TGTGCCAGCAAGGCCGGACAGAGAGGGGTTGGCTACACCTTC.

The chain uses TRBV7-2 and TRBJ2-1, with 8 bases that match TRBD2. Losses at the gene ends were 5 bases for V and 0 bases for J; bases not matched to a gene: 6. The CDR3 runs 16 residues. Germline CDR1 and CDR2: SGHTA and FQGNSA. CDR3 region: CASSPGGASSYNEQFF. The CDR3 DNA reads TGTGCCAGCAGCCCCGGGGGGGCAAGCTCCTACAATGAGCAGTTCTTC.

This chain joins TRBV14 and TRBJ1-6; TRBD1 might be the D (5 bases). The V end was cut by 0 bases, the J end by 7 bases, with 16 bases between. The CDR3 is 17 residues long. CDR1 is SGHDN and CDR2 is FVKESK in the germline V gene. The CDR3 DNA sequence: TGTGCCAGCAGCCAAGATCTTTATGCGGGGGGGAATTCACCCCTCCACTTT. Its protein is CASSQDLYAGGNSPLHF.

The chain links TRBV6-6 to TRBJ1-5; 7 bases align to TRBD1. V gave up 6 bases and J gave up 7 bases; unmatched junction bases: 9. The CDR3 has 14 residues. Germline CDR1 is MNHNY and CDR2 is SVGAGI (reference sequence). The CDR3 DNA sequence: TGTGCCAGCAGACCCGGGACAGCAGGGCAGCCCCAGCATTTT. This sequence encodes CASRPGTAGQPQHF.

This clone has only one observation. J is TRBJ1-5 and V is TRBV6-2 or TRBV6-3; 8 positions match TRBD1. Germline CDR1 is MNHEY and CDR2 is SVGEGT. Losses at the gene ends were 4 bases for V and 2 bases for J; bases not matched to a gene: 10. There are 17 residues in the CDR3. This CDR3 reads CASSFTGTGYGNQPQHF. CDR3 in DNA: TGTGCCAGCAGTTTCACCGGGACAGGTTACGGCAATCAGCCCCAGCATTTT.

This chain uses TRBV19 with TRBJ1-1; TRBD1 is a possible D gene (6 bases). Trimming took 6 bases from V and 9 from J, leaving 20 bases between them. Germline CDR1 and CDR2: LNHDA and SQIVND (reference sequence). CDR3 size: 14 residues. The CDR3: CASSSRQERNKAFF. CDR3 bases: TGTGCCAGTAGCTCGCGACAGGAGCGAAACAAAGCTTTCTTT.

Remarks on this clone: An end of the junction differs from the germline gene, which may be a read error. CDR3 nucleotides: TGTGCCAGCAGTTTGGTCTTCCGGGACTACCACTTC. This gives the protein CASSLVFRDYHF. The chain employs TRBV12-3 or TRBV12-4 and TRBJ2-5; 7 bases agree with TRBD2. This CDR3 is built from 12 residues.

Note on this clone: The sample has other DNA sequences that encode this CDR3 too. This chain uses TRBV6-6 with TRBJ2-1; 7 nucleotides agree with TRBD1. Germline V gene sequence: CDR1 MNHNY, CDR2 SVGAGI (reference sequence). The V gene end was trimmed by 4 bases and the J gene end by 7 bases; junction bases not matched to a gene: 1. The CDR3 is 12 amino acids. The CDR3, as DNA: TGTGCCAGCAGTTCACAGGGGAATGAGCAGTTCTTC. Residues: CASSSQGNEQFF.

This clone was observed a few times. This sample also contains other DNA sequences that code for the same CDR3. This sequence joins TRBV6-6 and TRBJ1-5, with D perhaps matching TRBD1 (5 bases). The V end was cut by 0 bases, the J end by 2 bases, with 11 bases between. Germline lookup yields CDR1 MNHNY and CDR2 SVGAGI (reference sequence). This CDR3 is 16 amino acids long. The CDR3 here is CASSYSGGAGNQPQHF. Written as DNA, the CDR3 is TGTGCCAGCAGTTACTCGGGAGGGGCTGGCAATCAGCCCCAGCATTTT.

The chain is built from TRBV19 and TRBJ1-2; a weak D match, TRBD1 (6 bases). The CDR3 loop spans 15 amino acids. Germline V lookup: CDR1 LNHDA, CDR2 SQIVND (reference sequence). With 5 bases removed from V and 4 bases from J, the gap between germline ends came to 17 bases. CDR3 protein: CASSFNRERLYGYTF. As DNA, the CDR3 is TGTGCCAGTAGTTTCAACAGGGAAAGGCTCTATGGCTACACCTTC.

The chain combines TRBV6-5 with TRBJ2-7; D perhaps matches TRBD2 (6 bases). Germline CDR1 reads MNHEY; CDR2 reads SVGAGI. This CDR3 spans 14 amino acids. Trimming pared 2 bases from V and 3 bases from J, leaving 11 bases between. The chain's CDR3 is CASSYEPGVYEQYF. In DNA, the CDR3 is TGTGCCAGCAGTTACGAACCGGGAGTCTACGAGCAGTACTTC.

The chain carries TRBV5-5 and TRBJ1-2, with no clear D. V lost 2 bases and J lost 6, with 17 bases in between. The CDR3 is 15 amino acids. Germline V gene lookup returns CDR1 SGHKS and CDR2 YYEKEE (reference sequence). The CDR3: CASSLSLTNSNGYTF. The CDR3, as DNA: TGTGCCAGCAGCTTAAGTCTTACCAACTCCAATGGCTACACCTTC.

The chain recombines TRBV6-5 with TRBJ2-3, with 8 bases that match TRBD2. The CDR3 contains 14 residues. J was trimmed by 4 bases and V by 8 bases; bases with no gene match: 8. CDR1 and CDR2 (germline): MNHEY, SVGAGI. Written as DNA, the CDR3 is TGTGCCAGCTGGGAGCGGGGGTTATCAGATACGCAGTATTTT. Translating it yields CASWERGLSDTQYF.

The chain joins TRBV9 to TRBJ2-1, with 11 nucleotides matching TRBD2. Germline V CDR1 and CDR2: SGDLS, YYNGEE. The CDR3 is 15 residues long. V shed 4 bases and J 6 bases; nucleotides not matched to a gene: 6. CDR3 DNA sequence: TGTGCCAGCAGCTTACGACTAGCGGGACCCAATGAGCAGTTCTTC. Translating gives CASSLRLAGPNEQFF.

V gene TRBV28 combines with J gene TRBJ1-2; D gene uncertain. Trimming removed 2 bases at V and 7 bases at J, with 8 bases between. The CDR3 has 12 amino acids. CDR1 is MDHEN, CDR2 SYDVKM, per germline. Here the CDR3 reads CASSLARIGYTF. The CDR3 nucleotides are TGTGCCAGCAGTTTAGCGCGAATTGGCTACACCTTC.

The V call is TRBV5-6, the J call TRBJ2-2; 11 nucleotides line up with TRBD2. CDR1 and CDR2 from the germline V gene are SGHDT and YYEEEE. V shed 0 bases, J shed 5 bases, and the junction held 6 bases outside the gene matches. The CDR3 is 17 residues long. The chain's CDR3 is CASSLELLAGVTGELFF. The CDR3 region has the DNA TGTGCCAGCAGCTTGGAATTACTAGCGGGGGTGACCGGGGAGCTGTTTTTT.

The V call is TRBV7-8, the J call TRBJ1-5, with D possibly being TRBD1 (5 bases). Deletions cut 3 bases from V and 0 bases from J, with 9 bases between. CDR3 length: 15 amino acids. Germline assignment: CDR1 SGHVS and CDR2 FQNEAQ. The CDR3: CASSLAGNSNQPQHF. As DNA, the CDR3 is TGTGCCAGCAGCTTGGCAGGGAATAGCAATCAGCCCCAGCATTTT.

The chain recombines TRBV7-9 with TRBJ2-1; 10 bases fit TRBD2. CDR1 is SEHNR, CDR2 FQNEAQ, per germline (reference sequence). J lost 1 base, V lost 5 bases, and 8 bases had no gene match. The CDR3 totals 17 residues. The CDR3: CASSHPEREGSYNEQFF. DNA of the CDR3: TGTGCCAGCAGCCACCCCGAGCGGGAGGGTTCCTACAATGAGCAGTTCTTC. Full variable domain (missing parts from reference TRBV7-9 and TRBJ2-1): DTGVSQNPRHKITKRGQNVTFRCDPISEHNRLYWYRQTLGQGPEFLTYFQNEAQLEKSRLLSDRFSAERPKGSFSTLEIQRTEQGDSAMYLCASSHPEREGSYNEQFFGPGTRLTVL.

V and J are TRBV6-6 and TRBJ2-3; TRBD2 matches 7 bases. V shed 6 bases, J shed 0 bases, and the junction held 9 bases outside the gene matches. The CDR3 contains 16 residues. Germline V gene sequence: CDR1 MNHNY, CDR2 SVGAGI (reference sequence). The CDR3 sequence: CASRTGGADSTDTQYF. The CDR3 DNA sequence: TGTGCCAGCAGGACGGGGGGAGCAGATAGCACAGATACGCAGTATTTT.